The next 12 T cell receptor beta chains were all read from a single sample in a study of blood T cells in healthy people across ages. Primers used in a second PCR of roughly 6 to 11 cycles were a sample-barcoded 5' primer and a J-beta primer mix. One entry per CDR3 protein, called by TCRdb with MiXCR from the 5' RACE reads. The sample lists approximately 1,700,000 distinct CDR3 sequences, about two fifths occurring once. The sample consisted of blood. The receptor source for this set is a human donor in good health.

This chain uses TRBV5-6 with TRBJ1-1; tentative D call: TRBD1 (5 bases). The V gene's germline CDR1 is SGHDT and CDR2 YYEEEE. Trimming took 0 bases from V and 4 from J, leaving 13 bases between them. The CDR3 totals 15 residues. The CDR3 coding sequence is TGTGCCAGCAGCTTGGGCACAGGCCCGGGCACTGAAGCTTTCTTT. Its translation is CASSLGTGPGTEAFF.

Only one count was recorded for this clonotype. This chain links TRBV27 with TRBJ1-2; no definite D call. The CDR3 consists of 14 residues. V lost 5 bases and J 5 bases, leaving 15 bases between the germline ends. Germline V gives CDR1 MNHEY, CDR2 SMNVEV (reference sequence). The CDR3 here is CASSPIGLIYGYTF. CDR3 DNA sequence: TGTGCCAGCAGTCCCATAGGCCTGATATATGGCTACACCTTC.

V and J are TRBV4-3 and TRBJ2-5; 10 bases line up with TRBD2. V dropped 0 bases and J dropped 0; count of bases not matched to a gene: 10. The CDR3 runs 19 residues. CDR1 is LGHNA, CDR2 YSLEER, per germline. CDR3 protein: CASSQDAWGLATHQETQYF. In DNA form, the CDR3 reads TGCGCCAGCAGCCAAGACGCTTGGGGACTAGCGACCCACCAAGAGACCCAGTACTTC.

The V and J genes are TRBV20-1 and TRBJ2-6, with 7 bases aligning to TRBD1. This CDR3 comprises 16 residues. Germline V gives CDR1 DFQATT, CDR2 SNEGSKA (reference sequence). V dropped 3 bases and J dropped 2; count of bases not matched to a gene: 7. CDR3 sequence: CSASTTGVPGANVLTF. The CDR3 region has the DNA TGCAGTGCTAGCACCACAGGGGTGCCTGGGGCCAACGTCCTGACTTTC.

This clonotype was seen a few times. This chain connects TRBV4-3 to TRBJ2-7; weak D call: TRBD1 (6 bases). Trimming left V 3 bases short and J 7 bases short, with 10 bases between. Germline CDR1 reads LGHNA; CDR2 reads YSLEER. The CDR3 runs 12 residues. The chain's CDR3 is CASSHLRGEQYF. The CDR3 DNA reads as TGCGCCAGCAGCCACCTAAGGGGGGAGCAGTACTTC.

The chain uses TRBV4-2 and TRBJ2-1; D possibly corresponds to TRBD1 (6 bases). In germline, CDR1 is LGHNA, CDR2 YNFKEQ. This CDR3 contains 14 residues. V gave up 0 bases and J gave up 5 bases, with 8 bases separating them. CDR3 sequence (DNA): TGTGCCAGCAGCCAAGACCCAGGGGACAATGAGCAGTTCTTC. Its protein is CASSQDPGDNEQFF.

The sample holds a few counts of this clonotype. The chain is built from TRBV21-1 and TRBJ2-1; the D segment call TRBD1 is taken from the table without a DNA check. TRBV21-1 is a pseudogene segment. The CDR3 runs to 17 residues. This CDR3 reads CASSKTPGGDSYNEQFF. The DNA for the CDR3 is TGTGCCAGCAGCAAAACTCCTGGGGGGGACTCCTACAATGAGCAGTTCTTC.

The genes are TRBV4-3 and TRBJ1-2, with a possible D match to TRBD1 (5 bases). The CDR3 has 14 residues. Germline V gene lookup returns CDR1 LGHNA and CDR2 YSLEER. With 1 base removed from V and 4 bases from J, the gap between germline ends came to 10 bases. Here the CDR3 DNA reads TGCGCCAGCAGCCAAGGTCCGACAGCCTATGGCTACACCTTC. This gives the protein CASSQGPTAYGYTF.

This clonotype was recorded a few times. The chain uses TRBV5-1 and TRBJ1-2; a weak D match, TRBD1 (5 bases). In germline, CDR1 is SGHRS, CDR2 YFSETQ. V lost 0 bases and J 1 base, leaving 16 bases between the germline ends. The CDR3 totals 17 residues. The CDR3 sequence: CASSLVTPDKLNYGYTF. DNA for the CDR3: TGCGCCAGCAGCTTGGTCACACCGGACAAGCTTAACTATGGCTACACCTTC.

The table lists this clonotype with a count of one. J is TRBJ1-1 and V is TRBV7-2; D not resolved. The CDR3 covers 13 residues. Germline-derived CDR1 and CDR2 are SGHTA and FQGNSA. The germline V and J ends were trimmed by 4 bases and 4 bases, with 10 bases remaining between them. CDR3 DNA sequence: TGTGCCAGCAGCTGGGCCGGGAGCACTGAAGCTTTCTTT. This encodes CASSWAGSTEAFF.

The V and J genes are TRBV18 and TRBJ2-5; TRBD1 is a possible D gene (6 bases). The germline CDR1 and CDR2 sequences are KGHSH and LQKENI. This CDR3 is built from 13 residues. Trimming removed 5 bases from V and 11 bases from J, with 18 bases in between. The CDR3 coding sequence is TGTGCCAGCTCATCCAGACAGGAGGTCGGGCAGTACTTC. Its protein product is CASSSRQEVGQYF.

V is TRBV5-5 and J is TRBJ1-4; D unresolved. Per germline, CDR1 SGHKS and CDR2 YYEKEE (reference sequence). Trimming shortened V by 2 bases and J by 8 bases, and 13 bases separated the two germline ends. There are 14 residues in the CDR3. In DNA, the CDR3 is TGTGCCAGCAGCTTTTATATTCAGTCGGAAAAACTGTTTTTT. Its translation is CASSFYIQSEKLFF.